This T cell receptor beta chain was captured in a study of T cells after yellow fever vaccination. Overall study results and limits: Some clonotypes were seen in both the CD4 and the CD8 compartments. These made up a small share and likely arose from convergent recombination. Weaker in magnitude, the secondary response showed a faster peak on day 5 versus 15.

MiXCR was run by TCRdb on the 5' RACE reads, yielding one entry per CDR3 protein. The table records some 110,000 distinct CDR3 sequences, more than 7.5% of them present only once. This clonotype was detected ten times or more. What it recognizes is unknown. CDR1 SGHVS and CDR2 FQNEAQ come from the germline V gene. Trimming took 4 bases from V and 4 from J, leaving 11 bases between them. The length of the CDR3 is 14 residues. This chain uses TRBV7-8 with TRBJ1-5, with D unclear. This TCR was sampled from a man between 25 and 39 years old who received the YFV17D yellow fever vaccine. This sample comprised CD8+ T cells sorted from PBMCs, obtained 45 days after the yellow fever booster vaccination. The CDR3 sequence is CASSWRTGNQPQHF. In DNA form, the CDR3 reads TGTGCCAGCAGCTGGAGAACGGGGAATCAGCCCCAGCATTTT.